This TCR beta chain derives from a study of T cell changes during pregnancy in multiple sclerosis. Sequencing was performed with immunoSEQ multiplex PCR; in TCRdb, only in-frame clones are kept and a portion is missing. The sample yields about 100,000 clones, 85% to 95% seen once. The CDR3 contains 13 residues. CDR1 and CDR2 from the germline V gene are MNHEY and SMNVEV (reference sequence). V was shortened by 5 bases and J by 4 bases, with 12 bases between the two germline ends. Material: peripheral blood, obtained in the second trimester of pregnancy. The receptor's source is a female donor with multiple sclerosis, enrolled in a pregnancy study. The V gene is TRBV27, the J gene TRBJ2-7; possible D gene TRBD2, 6 bases. CDR3 sequence (DNA): TGTGCCAGCAGTCAGCGGGCGGGTTACGAGCAGTACTTC. This sequence encodes CASSQRAGYEQYF.